Reported below is one T cell receptor beta chain. This entry comes from a study of cytomegalovirus exposure and HLA in healthy donors. The primer mix had 60 Vbeta and 13 Jbeta primers. Clones were read by immunoSEQ multiplex PCR, and TCRdb kept only the in-frame ones, dropping some. The data hold about 130,000 clones, with 80% observed a single time. The CDR3 runs 21 residues. CDR1 and CDR2 from the germline V gene are MRHNA and SNTAGT. With V trimmed by 0 bases and J by 1 base, 20 bases remained unmatched. This chain connects TRBV6-4 to TRBJ2-7, with 8 bases lining up with TRBD1. The clonotype was recovered from a male donor in good health and CMV-seronegative. The sample taken for sequencing was PBMCs. CDR3: CASSDSKLWTGKWSPSYEQYF. The CDR3, as DNA: TGTGCCAGCAGTGACTCGAAGCTCTGGACAGGGAAATGGTCACCATCCTACGAGCAGTACTTC.